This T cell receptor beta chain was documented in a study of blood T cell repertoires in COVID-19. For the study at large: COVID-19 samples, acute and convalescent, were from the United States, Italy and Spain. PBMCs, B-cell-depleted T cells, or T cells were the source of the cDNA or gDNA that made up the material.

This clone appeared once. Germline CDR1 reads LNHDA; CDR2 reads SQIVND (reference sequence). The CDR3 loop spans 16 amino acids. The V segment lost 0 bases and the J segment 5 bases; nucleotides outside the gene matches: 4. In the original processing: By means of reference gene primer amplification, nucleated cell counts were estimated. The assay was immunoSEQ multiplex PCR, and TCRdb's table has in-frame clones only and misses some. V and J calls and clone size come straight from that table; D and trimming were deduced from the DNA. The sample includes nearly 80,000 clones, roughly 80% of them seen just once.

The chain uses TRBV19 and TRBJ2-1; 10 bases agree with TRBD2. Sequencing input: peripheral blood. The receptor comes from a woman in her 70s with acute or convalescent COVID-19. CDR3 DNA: TGTGCCAGTAGTATAGAAGCTAGCGGGAGCCACAATGAGCAGTTCTTC. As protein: CASSIEASGSHNEQFF. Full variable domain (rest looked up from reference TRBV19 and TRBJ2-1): DGGITQSPKYLFRKEGQNVTLSCEQNLNHDAMYWYRQDPGQGLRLIYYSQIVNDFQKGDIAEGYSVSREKKESFPLTVTSAQKNPTAFYLCASSIEASGSHNEQFFGPGTRLTVL.